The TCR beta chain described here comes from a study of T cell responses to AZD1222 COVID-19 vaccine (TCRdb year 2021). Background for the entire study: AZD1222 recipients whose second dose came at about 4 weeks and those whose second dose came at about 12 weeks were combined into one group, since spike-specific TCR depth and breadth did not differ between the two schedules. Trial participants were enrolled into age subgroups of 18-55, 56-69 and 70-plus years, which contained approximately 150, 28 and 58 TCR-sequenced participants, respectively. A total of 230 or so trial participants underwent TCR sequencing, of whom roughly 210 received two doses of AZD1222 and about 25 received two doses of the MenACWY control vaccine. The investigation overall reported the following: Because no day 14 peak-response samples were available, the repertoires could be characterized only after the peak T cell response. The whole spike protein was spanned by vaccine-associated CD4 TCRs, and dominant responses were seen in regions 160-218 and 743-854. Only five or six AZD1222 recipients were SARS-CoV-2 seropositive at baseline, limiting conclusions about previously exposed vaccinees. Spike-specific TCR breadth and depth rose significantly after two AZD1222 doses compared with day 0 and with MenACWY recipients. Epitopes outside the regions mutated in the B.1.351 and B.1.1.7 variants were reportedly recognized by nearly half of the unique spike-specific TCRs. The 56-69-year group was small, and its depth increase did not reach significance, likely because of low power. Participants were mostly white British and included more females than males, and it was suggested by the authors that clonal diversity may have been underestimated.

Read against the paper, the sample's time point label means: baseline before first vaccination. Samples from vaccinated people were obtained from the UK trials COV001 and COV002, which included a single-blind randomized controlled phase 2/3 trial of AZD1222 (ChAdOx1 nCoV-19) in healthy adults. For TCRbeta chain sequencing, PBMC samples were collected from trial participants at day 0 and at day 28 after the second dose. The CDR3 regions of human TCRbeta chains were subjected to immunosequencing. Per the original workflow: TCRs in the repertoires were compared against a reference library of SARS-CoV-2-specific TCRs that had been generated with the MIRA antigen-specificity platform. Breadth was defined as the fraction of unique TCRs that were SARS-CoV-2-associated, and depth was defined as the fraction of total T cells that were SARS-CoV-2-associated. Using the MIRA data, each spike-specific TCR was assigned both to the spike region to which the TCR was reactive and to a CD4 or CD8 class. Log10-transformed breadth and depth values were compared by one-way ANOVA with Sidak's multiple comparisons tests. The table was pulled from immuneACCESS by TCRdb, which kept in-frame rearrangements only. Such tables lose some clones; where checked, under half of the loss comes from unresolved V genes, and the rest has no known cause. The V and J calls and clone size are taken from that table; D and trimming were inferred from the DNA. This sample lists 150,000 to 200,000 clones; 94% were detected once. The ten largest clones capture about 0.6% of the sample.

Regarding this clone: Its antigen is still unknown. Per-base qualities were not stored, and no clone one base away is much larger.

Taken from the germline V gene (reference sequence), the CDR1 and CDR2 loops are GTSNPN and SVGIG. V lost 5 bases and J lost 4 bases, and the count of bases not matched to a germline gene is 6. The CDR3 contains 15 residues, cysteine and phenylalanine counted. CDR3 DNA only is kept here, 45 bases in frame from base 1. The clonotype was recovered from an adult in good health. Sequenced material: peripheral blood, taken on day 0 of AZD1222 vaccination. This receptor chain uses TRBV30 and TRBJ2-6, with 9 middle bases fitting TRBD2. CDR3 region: CAWAKGLAGANVLTF. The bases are TGTGCCTGGGCCAAAGGACTAGCGGGGGCCAACGTCCTGACTTTC.